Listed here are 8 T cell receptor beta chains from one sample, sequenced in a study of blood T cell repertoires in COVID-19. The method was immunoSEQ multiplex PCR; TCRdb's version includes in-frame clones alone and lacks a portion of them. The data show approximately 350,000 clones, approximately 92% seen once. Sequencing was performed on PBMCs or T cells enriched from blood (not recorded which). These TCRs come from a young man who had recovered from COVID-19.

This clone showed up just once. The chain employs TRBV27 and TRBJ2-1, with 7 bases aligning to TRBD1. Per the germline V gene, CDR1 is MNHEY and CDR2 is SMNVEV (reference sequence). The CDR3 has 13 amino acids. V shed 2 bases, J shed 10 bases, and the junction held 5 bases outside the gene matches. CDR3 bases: TGTGCCAGCAGTTTAACAGGGGCGCGGGAGCAGTTCTTC. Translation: CASSLTGAREQFF.

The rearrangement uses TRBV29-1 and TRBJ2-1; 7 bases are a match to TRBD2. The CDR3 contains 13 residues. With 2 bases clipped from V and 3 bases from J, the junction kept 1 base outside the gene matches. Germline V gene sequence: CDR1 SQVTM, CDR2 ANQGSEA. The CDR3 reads CSVESGIYNEQFF. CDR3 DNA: TGCAGCGTTGAAAGCGGGATCTACAATGAGCAGTTCTTC.

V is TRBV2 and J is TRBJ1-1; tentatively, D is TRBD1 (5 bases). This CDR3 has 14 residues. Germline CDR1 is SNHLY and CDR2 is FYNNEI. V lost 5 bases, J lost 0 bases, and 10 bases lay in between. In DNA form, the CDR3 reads TGTGCCAGCAGTCCTCAGGGCTTGAACACTGAAGCTTTCTTT. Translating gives CASSPQGLNTEAFF.

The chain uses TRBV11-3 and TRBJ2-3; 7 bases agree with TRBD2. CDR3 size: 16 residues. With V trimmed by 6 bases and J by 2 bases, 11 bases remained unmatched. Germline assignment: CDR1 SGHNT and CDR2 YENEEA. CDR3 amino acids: CASSRRRDYPTDTQYF. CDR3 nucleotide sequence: TGTGCCAGCAGTCGACGCCGGGACTACCCCACAGATACGCAGTATTTT.

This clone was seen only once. DNA of the CDR3: TGTGCCAGCAGCTTAGTGGCAGGGGGTGAGCAGTTCTTC. This codes for CASSLVAGGEQFF. This chain uses TRBV7-9 with TRBJ2-1; 7 nucleotides match TRBD1. Unmatched junction bases numbered 3, after V lost 1 base and J lost 9 bases. The CDR3 runs 13 residues. Germline values: CDR1 SEHNR, CDR2 FQNEAQ (reference sequence).

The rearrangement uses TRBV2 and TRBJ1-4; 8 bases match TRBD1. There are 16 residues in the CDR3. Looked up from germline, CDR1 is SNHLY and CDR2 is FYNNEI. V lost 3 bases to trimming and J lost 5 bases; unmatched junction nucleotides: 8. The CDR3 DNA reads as TGTGCCAGCAGTGATGGGCAGGGGGCTTTGAATGAAAAACTGTTTTTT. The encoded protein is CASSDGQGALNEKLFF.

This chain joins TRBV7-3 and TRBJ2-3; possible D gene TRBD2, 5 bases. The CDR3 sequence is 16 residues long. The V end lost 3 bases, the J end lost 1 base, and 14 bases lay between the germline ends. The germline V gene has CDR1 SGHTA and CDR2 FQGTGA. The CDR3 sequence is CASSFERPSRTDTQYF. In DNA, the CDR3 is TGTGCCAGCAGCTTCGAGCGGCCCTCTCGCACAGATACGCAGTATTTT.

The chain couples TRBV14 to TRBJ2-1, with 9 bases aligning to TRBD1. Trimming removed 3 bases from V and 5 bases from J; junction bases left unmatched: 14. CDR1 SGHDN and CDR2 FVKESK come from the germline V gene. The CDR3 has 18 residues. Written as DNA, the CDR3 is TGTGCCAGCAGCCAGAGTATCCGCCGGGACAGGGACCACAATGAGCAGTTCTTC. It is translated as CASSQSIRRDRDHNEQFF. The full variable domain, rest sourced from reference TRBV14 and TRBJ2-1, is EAGVTQFPSHSVIEKGQTVTLRCDPISGHDNLYWYRRVMGKEIKFLLHFVKESKQDESGMPNNRFLAERTGGTYSTLKVQPAELEDSGVYFCASSQSIRRDRDHNEQFFGPGTRLTVL.